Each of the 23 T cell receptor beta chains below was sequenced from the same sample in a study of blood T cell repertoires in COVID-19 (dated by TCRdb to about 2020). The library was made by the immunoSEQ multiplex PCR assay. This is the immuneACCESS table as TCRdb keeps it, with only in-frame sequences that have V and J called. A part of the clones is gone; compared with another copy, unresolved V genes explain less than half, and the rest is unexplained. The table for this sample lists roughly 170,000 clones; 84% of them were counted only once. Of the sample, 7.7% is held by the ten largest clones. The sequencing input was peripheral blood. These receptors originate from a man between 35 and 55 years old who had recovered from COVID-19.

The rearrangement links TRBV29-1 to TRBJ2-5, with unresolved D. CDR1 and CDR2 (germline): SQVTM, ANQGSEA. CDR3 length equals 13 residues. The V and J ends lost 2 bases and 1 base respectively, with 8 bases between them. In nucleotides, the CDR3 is TGCAGCGTTGAAAAAGCTACCCAAGAGACCCAGTACTTC. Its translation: CSVEKATQETQYF.

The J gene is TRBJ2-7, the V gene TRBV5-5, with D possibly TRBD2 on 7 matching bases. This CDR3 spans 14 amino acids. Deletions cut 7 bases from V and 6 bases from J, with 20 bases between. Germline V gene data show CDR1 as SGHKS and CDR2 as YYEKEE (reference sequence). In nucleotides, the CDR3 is TGTGCCAGCTGGAAGGGGGAGGGCCCTAGCGAGCAGTACTTC. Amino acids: CASWKGEGPSEQYF.

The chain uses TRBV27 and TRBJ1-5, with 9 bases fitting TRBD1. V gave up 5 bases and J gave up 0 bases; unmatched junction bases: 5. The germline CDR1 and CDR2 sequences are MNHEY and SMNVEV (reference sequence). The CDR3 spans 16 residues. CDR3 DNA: TGTGCCAGCAGTCCGACAGGGGGGTATAGCAATCAGCCCCAGCATTTT. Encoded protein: CASSPTGGYSNQPQHF.

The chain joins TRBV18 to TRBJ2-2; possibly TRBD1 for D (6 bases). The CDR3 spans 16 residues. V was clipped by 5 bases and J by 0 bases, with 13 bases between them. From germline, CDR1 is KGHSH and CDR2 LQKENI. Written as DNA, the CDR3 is TGTGCCAGCTCATACACAGGGTCCGCGAACACCGGGGAGCTGTTTTTT. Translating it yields CASSYTGSANTGELFF. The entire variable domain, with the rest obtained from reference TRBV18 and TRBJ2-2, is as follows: NAGVMQNPRHLVRRRGQEARLRCSPMKGHSHVYWYRQLPEEGLKFMVYLQKENIIDESGMPKERFSAEFPKEGPSILRIQQVVRGDSAAYFCASSYTGSANTGELFFGEGSRLTVL.

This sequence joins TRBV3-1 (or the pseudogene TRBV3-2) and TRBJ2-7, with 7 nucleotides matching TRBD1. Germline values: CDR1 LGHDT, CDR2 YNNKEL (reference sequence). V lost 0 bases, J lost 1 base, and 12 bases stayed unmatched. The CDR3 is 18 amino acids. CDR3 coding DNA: TGTGCCAGCAGCCAAGATTTCGGGGACAGTTGGAGTTCCTACGAGCAGTACTTC. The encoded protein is CASSQDFGDSWSSYEQYF.

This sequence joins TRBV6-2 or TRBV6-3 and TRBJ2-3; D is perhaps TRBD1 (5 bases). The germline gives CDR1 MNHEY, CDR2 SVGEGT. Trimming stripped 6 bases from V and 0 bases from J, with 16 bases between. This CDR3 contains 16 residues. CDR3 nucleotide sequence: TGTGCCAGCAGCCTCCTTGGGGCAGGGAGCACAGATACGCAGTATTTT. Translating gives CASSLLGAGSTDTQYF.

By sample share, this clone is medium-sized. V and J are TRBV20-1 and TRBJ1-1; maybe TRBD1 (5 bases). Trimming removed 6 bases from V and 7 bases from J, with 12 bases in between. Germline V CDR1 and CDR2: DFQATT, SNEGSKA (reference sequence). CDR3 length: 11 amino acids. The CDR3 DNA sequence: TGCAGTGCACCAGGGAGGTATGAAGCTTTCTTT. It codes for CSAPGRYEAFF.

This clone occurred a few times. As DNA, the CDR3 is TGTGCCAGCAGTTGGACGGGAAACTATGGCTACACCTTC. This sequence encodes CASSWTGNYGYTF. V gene TRBV6-6 combines with J gene TRBJ1-2; D not resolved. CDR1 and CDR2 from the germline V gene are MNHNY and SVGAGI (reference sequence). This CDR3 region has 13 residues. Trimming took off 4 bases at V and 2 bases at J, with 8 bases between the two ends.

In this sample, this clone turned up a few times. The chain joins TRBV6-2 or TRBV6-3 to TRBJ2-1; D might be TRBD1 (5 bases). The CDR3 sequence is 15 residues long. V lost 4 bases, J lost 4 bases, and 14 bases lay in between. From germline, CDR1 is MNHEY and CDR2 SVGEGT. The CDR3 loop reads CASSFRAGKYNEQFF. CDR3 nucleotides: TGTGCCAGCAGTTTCCGGGCAGGGAAGTACAATGAGCAGTTCTTC.

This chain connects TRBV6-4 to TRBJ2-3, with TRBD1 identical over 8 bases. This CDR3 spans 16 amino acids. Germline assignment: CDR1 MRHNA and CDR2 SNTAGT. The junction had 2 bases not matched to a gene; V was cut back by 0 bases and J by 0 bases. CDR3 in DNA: TGTGCCAGCAGTGACTCGGACAGGGTGAGCACAGATACGCAGTATTTT. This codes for CASSDSDRVSTDTQYF.

The CDR3 region has the DNA TGTGCCAGCAGCTTATTAGTGAACACTGAAGCTTTCTTT. Protein: CASSLLVNTEAFF. V gene TRBV7-9 combines with J gene TRBJ1-1, with D hard to call. There are 13 residues in the CDR3. V shed 2 bases and J shed 0 bases, with 4 bases lying between them. Per the germline V gene, CDR1 is SEHNR and CDR2 is FQNEAQ (reference sequence).

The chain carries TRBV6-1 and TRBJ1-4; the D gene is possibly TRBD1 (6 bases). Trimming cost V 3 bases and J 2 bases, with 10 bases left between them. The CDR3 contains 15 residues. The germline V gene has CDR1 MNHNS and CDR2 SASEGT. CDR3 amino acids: CASSEGAATNEKLFF. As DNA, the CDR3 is TGTGCCAGCAGTGAGGGGGCAGCGACTAATGAAAAACTGTTTTTT.

The CDR3 sequence: CASSQDRGYTEAFF. CDR3 nucleotides: TGCGCCAGCAGCCAAGACAGAGGATACACTGAAGCTTTCTTT. The chain joins TRBV4-3 to TRBJ1-1; unclear D gene. CDR1 is LGHNA and CDR2 is YSLEER in the germline V gene. The CDR3 is 14 amino acids. Trimming removed 0 bases from V and 3 bases from J, with 8 bases in between.

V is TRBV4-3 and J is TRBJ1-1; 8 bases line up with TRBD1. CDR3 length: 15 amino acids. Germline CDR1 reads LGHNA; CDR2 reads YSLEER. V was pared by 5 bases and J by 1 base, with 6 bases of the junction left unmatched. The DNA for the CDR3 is TGCGCCAGCAGCGCGGGACAGGCATGGAACACTGAAGCTTTCTTT. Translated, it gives CASSAGQAWNTEAFF.

CDR3 protein: CASLDNGAPGTEAFF. In DNA, the CDR3 is TGTGCCAGCTTAGACAACGGCGCGCCTGGCACTGAAGCTTTCTTT. The chain uses TRBV7-2 and TRBJ1-1; D gene unclear. There are 15 residues in the CDR3. The ends were cut back, 8 bases at V and 4 bases at J, with 20 bases in the middle. Per the germline V gene, CDR1 is SGHTA and CDR2 is FQGNSA.

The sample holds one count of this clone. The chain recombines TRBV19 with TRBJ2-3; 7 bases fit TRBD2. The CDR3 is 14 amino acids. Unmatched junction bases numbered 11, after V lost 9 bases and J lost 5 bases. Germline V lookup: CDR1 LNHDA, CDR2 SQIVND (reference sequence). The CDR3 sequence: CASRYGGGVDTQYF. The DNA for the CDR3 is TGTGCCAGCCGATATGGGGGGGGTGTAGATACGCAGTATTTT.

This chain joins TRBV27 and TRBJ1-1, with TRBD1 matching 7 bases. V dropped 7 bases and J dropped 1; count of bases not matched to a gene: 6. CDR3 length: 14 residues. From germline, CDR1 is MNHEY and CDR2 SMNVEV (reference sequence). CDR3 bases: TGTGCCAGCACCATGACAGGGACGAACACTGAAGCTTTCTTT. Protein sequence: CASTMTGTNTEAFF.

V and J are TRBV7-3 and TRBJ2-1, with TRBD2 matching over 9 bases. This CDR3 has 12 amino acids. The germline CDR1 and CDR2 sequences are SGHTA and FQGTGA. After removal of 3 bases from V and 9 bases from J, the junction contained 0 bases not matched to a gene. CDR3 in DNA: TGTGCCAGCAGCTTGACTAGCGGTGAGCAGTTCTTC. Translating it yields CASSLTSGEQFF.

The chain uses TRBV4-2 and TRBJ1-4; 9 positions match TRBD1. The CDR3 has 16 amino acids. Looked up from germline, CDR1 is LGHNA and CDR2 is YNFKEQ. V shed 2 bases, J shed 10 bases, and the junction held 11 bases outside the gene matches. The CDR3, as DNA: TGTGCCAGCAGCCAAACGGGACAGGGAAGTGCCGGAAAACTGTTTTTT. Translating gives CASSQTGQGSAGKLFF.

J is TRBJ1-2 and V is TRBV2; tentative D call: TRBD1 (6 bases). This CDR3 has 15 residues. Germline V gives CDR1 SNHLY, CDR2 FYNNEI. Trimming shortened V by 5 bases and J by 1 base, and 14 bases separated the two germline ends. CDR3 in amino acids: CASSSRGAGNYGYTF. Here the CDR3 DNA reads TGTGCCAGCAGTTCACGGGGGGCTGGTAACTATGGCTACACCTTC.

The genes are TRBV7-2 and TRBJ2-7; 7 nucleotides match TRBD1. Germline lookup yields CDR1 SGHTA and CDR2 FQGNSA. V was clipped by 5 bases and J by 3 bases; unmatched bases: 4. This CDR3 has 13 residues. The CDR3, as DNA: TGTGCCAGCAGCCCCGGGACAGACTACGAGCAGTACTTC. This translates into CASSPGTDYEQYF.

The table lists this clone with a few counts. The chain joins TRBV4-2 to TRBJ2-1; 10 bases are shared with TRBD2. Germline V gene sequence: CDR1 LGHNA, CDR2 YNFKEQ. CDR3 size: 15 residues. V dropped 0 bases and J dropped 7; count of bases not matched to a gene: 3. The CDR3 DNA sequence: TGTGCCAGCAGCCAAGAAGCGGGGGGGCCTAATGAGCAGTTCTTC. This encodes CASSQEAGGPNEQFF.

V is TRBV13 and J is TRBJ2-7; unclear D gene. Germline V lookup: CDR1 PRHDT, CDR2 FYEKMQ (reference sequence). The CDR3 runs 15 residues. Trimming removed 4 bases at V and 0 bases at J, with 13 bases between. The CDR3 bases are TGTGCCAGCAGCTACCGTGGCACCAACTCCTACGAGCAGTACTTC. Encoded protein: CASSYRGTNSYEQYF.